This TCR beta chain comes out of a study of OX40 agonist ivuxolimab in advanced cancers. This clone was observed a handful of times. Some clones are missing from TCRdb's copy, which holds only in-frame ones; the method was immunoSEQ multiplex PCR. The sample contains tens of thousands of clones, 84% of which appear only once. The input for sequencing was CD4+ or CD8+ T cells sorted from blood, taken in a trial of the OX40 agonist ivuxolimab. The sequence came from an adult with an advanced solid tumor such as melanoma, head and neck, liver or kidney cancer.

The CDR3 DNA is TGCGCCAGCAGGGACCTAGCGGGGAGCACAGATACGCAGTATTTT. Protein: CASRDLAGSTDTQYF. This chain uses TRBV5-1 with TRBJ2-3; TRBD2 matches 9 bases. The CDR3 has 15 amino acids. Germline CDR1 and CDR2: SGHRS and YFSETQ. The ends lost 5 bases at V and 0 bases at J; junction bases unmatched: 4.